A single sample is the source of the 15 T cell receptor beta chains below, sequenced in a study of early T cells in non-severe SARS-CoV-2 infection. Each CDR3 protein gets one entry after TCRdb re-called the 5' RACE reads with MiXCR. The sample shows 60,000 to 75,000 distinct CDR3 sequences, about 4.9% of them seen only once. The source was whole blood, collected at baseline. These receptors came from an adult who was a healthcare worker with PCR-confirmed SARS-CoV-2 infection or an uninfected control (not recorded which). The donor label of this sample is uncertain.

This rearrangement joins TRBV7-6 to TRBJ2-3, with D maybe TRBD2 (7 bases). Germline CDR1 is SGHVS and CDR2 is FNYEAQ. Trimming shortened V by 1 base and J by 1 base, and 9 bases separated the two germline ends. The CDR3 length is 15 residues. This chain's CDR3 is CASSLGGGGTDTQYF. CDR3 coding DNA: TGTGCCAGCAGCTTAGGCGGGGGCGGCACAGATACGCAGTATTTT.

This clonotype was recorded at least ten times. The chain is built from TRBV7-3 and TRBJ1-1; D gene uncertain. This CDR3 spans 14 amino acids. Germline V gives CDR1 SGHTA, CDR2 FQGTGA. Deletions cut 6 bases from V and 3 bases from J, with 14 bases between. In DNA, the CDR3 is TGTGCCAGCAGTCCATTTGGAGACTACACTGAAGCTTTCTTT. It translates to CASSPFGDYTEAFF.

The chain carries TRBV19 and TRBJ2-7; unclear D gene. Trimming left V 5 bases short and J 0 bases short, with 11 bases between. This CDR3 contains 14 residues. CDR1 and CDR2 from the germline V gene are LNHDA and SQIVND (reference sequence). The CDR3 nucleotides are TGTGCCAGTAGTGTGACAAGGGTCTCCTACGAGCAGTACTTC. Protein: CASSVTRVSYEQYF.

The chain recombines TRBV5-1 with TRBJ2-1; 8 nucleotides align to TRBD1. This CDR3 is built from 14 residues. The trim removed 4 bases at V and 4 bases at J, leaving 4 bases unmatched. Per germline, CDR1 SGHRS and CDR2 YFSETQ. The CDR3 DNA follows: TGCGCCAGCAGCCGGACAGGGCAGTACAATGAGCAGTTCTTC. It translates to CASSRTGQYNEQFF.

The chain combines TRBV29-1 with TRBJ1-4; D call uncertain. Germline V lookup: CDR1 SQVTM, CDR2 ANQGSEA. The CDR3 extends over 11 amino acids. Trimming stripped 5 bases from V and 7 bases from J, with 8 bases between. CDR3 coding DNA: TGCAGCGTTCAGGAGGCTGAAAAACTGTTTTTT. It translates to CSVQEAEKLFF. Full variable domain (rest looked up from reference TRBV29-1 and TRBJ1-4): SAVISQKPSRDICQRGTSLTIQCQVDSQVTMMFWYRQQPGQSLTLIATANQGSEATYESGFVIDKFPISRPNLTFSTLTVSNMSPEDSSIYLCSVQEAEKLFFGSGTQLSVL.

This clonotype appeared many times. The rearrangement joins TRBV7-2 to TRBJ2-1; D unresolved. Trimming removed 2 bases from V and 3 bases from J, with 5 bases in between. CDR1 is SGHTA and CDR2 is FQGNSA in the germline V gene. CDR3 size: 13 residues. CDR3 DNA: TGTGCCAGCAGCTTACCTATCTACAATGAGCAGTTCTTC. This encodes CASSLPIYNEQFF. Complete variable domain (other parts from reference TRBV7-2 and TRBJ2-1): GAGVSQSPSNKVTEKGKDVELRCDPISGHTALYWYRQSLGQGLEFLIYFQGNSAPDKSGLPSDRFSAERTGGSVSTLTIQRTQQEDSAVYLCASSLPIYNEQFFGPGTRLTVL.

At least ten counts were recorded for this clonotype. V usage is TRBV7-3 and J usage is TRBJ2-1, with 9 bases fitting TRBD2. V was clipped by 5 bases and J by 6 bases; unmatched bases: 8. The CDR3 length is 15 residues. CDR1 is SGHTA, CDR2 FQGTGA, per germline. The CDR3 coding sequence is TGTGCCAGCAGCCCACCAAGCGGGGGGATCAATGAGCAGTTCTTC. Translated: CASSPPSGGINEQFF. The whole variable domain, filled in from reference TRBV7-3 and TRBJ2-1, reads GAGVSQTPSNKVTEKGKYVELRCDPISGHTALYWYRQSLGQGPEFLIYFQGTGAADDSGLPNDRFFAVRPEGSVSTLKIQRTERGDSAVYLCASSPPSGGINEQFFGPGTRLTVL.

Note on this clonotype: An end of the junction differs from the germline gene, which may be a read error. The J gene is TRBJ2-3, the V gene TRBV5-1, with D perhaps TRBD2 (6 bases). Germline CDR1 and CDR2: SGHRS and YFSETQ. CDR3 length: 15 residues. This CDR3 reads CASREEGSRTDTQCF. Here the CDR3 DNA reads TGCGCCAGCAGAGAGGAGGGCAGCCGCACAGATACGCAGTGTTTT.

The chain is built from TRBV2 and TRBJ2-4, with TRBD1 identical over 8 bases. The CDR3 is 16 residues long. The V and J ends lost 4 bases and 1 base, in that order; junction bases with no gene match: 6. Germline assignment: CDR1 SNHLY and CDR2 FYNNEI. CDR3 loop: CASSAQGAGAKNIQYF. In DNA form, the CDR3 reads TGTGCCAGCAGTGCCCAGGGGGCCGGCGCCAAAAACATTCAGTACTTC.

This clonotype was recorded many times. V gene TRBV7-9 combines with J gene TRBJ1-6; a possible D gene is TRBD1 (6 bases). Germline V gene sequence: CDR1 SEHNR, CDR2 FQNEAQ (reference sequence). V lost 1 base to trimming and J lost 10 bases, with 11 bases between them. The CDR3 sequence is 14 residues long. CDR3: CASSLGGGDSPLHF. CDR3 in DNA: TGTGCCAGCAGCTTAGGAGGGGGGGACTCACCCCTCCACTTT.

In its sample, this clonotype was seen many times. V is TRBV5-1 and J is TRBJ2-2; D not certain. The germline V gene has CDR1 SGHRS and CDR2 YFSETQ. The CDR3 totals 14 residues. Trimming removed 2 bases at V and 3 bases at J, with 8 bases between. This CDR3 is CASSFNGDTGELFF. The CDR3 DNA is TGCGCCAGCAGCTTTAACGGAGACACCGGGGAGCTGTTTTTT.

The CDR3: CASSISEEKQYF. The CDR3 coding sequence is TGTGCCAGTAGTATCTCCGAGGAGAAGCAGTACTTC. The genes are TRBV19 and TRBJ2-7; D unresolved. From germline, CDR1 is LNHDA and CDR2 SQIVND (reference sequence). The CDR3 extends over 12 amino acids. V was cut by 3 bases and J by 8 bases, with 11 bases left in between.

This clonotype has ten or more counts. The chain employs TRBV30 and TRBJ2-3; 10 bases align to TRBD1. CDR3 size: 13 residues. V trimming: 7 bases; J trimming: 5 bases; junction bases outside the gene matches: 6. CDR1 is GTSNPN, CDR2 SVGIG, per germline (reference sequence). The CDR3 region is CAFDRGLGDTQYF. CDR3 nucleotides: TGTGCCTTTGACAGGGGGCTTGGAGATACGCAGTATTTT.

This clonotype was detected ten times or more. V and J are TRBV6-5 and TRBJ2-1; no reliable D call. With 6 bases removed from V and 3 bases from J, the gap between germline ends came to 15 bases. This CDR3 is 15 amino acids long. Germline V gene lookup returns CDR1 MNHEY and CDR2 SVGAGI. Here the CDR3 reads CASSPVAAFYNEQFF. DNA of the CDR3: TGTGCCAGCAGCCCCGTCGCAGCTTTCTACAATGAGCAGTTCTTC.

The J gene is TRBJ2-3, the V gene TRBV29-1, with 7 bases that match TRBD2. The CDR3 totals 11 residues. J gave up 5 bases and V 7 bases, and 3 bases lay outside the gene matches. The germline V gene has CDR1 SQVTM and CDR2 ANQGSEA. The CDR3 is CSGGGGDTQYF. The CDR3 DNA sequence: TGCAGCGGGGGGGGAGGAGATACGCAGTATTTT.